The 19 T cell receptor beta chains given below trace back to one sample, sequenced in a study of T-cell reconstitution after alpha-beta-depleted transplantation in children. During its preparation, the TCRbeta library received unique molecular identifiers. TCRdb recomputed calls from the PCR reads with MiXCR, one row per CDR3 protein. The table records hundreds of thousands of distinct CDR3 sequences, around a sixth of them present only once. The sequencing used PBMCs from the stem cell graft donor, collected from the stem cell graft. These receptor sequences come from a human donor who donated a stem cell graft to a child with acute myeloid leukemia.

A remark on this clonotype: A read error may explain this, as a much larger clone is one base away. This chain connects TRBV6-1 to TRBJ2-2, with D possibly being TRBD2 (5 bases). The CDR3 runs to 13 residues. Germline V CDR1 and CDR2: MNHNS, SASEGT. This CDR3 is CASLKGGTGDLFF. The CDR3 nucleotides read TGTGCCAGCCTTAAGGGTGGCACCGGGGATCTGTTTTTT.

The chain carries TRBV3-1 and TRBJ1-5; no clear D gene. Germline V lookup: CDR1 LGHDT, CDR2 YNNKEL (reference sequence). Trimming cost V 4 bases and J 5 bases, with 9 bases left between them. This CDR3 has 13 amino acids. CDR3 sequence: CASSRAIDQPQHF. DNA for the CDR3: TGTGCCAGCAGCCGAGCCATCGATCAGCCCCAGCATTTT.

The table lists this clonotype with many counts. The V call is TRBV20-1, the J call TRBJ2-1; no reliable D call. V lost 3 bases and J 4 bases, leaving 7 bases between the germline ends. Looked up from germline, CDR1 is DFQATT and CDR2 is SNEGSKA (reference sequence). The CDR3 spans 12 residues. Written as DNA, the CDR3 is TGCAGTGCTAGCGTCCGGTACAATGAGCAGTTCTTC. This encodes CSASVRYNEQFF.

This clonotype has a count of ten or more. The chain recombines TRBV12-3 or TRBV12-4 with TRBJ2-1; 7 bases are a match to TRBD2. This CDR3 is built from 15 residues. The V gene end was trimmed by 4 bases and the J gene end by 4 bases; junction bases not matched to a gene: 7. Here the CDR3 reads CASSSWGGTYNEQFF. The CDR3 DNA reads as TGTGCCAGCAGTTCTTGGGGGGGGACTTACAATGAGCAGTTCTTC.

The V gene is TRBV29-1, the J gene TRBJ1-3; D gene ambiguous. Germline loops: CDR1 SQVTM, CDR2 ANQGSEA. Trimming left V 6 bases short and J 0 bases short, with 9 bases between. The CDR3 has 13 residues. CDR3: CSVGYSSGNTIYF. The CDR3 DNA reads as TGCAGCGTGGGGTACTCCTCTGGAAACACCATATATTTT.

This clonotype was picked up many times. J is TRBJ2-1 and V is TRBV20-1; D may be TRBD1 (6 bases). The CDR3 is 14 residues long. V was shortened by 0 bases and J by 3 bases, with 9 bases between the two germline ends. The germline V gene has CDR1 DFQATT and CDR2 SNEGSKA (reference sequence). CDR3 protein: CSARESGVYNEQFF. DNA for the CDR3: TGCAGTGCTAGAGAGTCAGGGGTCTACAATGAGCAGTTCTTC.

At least ten counts were recorded for this clonotype. The chain couples TRBV20-1 to TRBJ1-6, with D possibly TRBD1 on 5 matching bases. Per germline, CDR1 DFQATT and CDR2 SNEGSKA (reference sequence). Trimming removed 0 bases at V and 7 bases at J, with 10 bases between. This CDR3 region has 14 residues. As DNA, the CDR3 is TGCAGTGCTAGAGATAGAGAGGGGAATTCACCCCTCCACTTT. Its translation is CSARDREGNSPLHF.

J is TRBJ1-5 and V is TRBV7-9; no clear D gene. Per the germline V gene, CDR1 is SEHNR and CDR2 is FQNEAQ (reference sequence). This CDR3 has 14 amino acids. The ends were cut back, 2 bases at V and 0 bases at J, with 5 bases in the middle. CDR3 sequence: CASSLPASNQPQHF. The CDR3 bases are TGTGCCAGCAGCTTACCCGCTAGCAATCAGCCCCAGCATTTT.

This chain uses TRBV5-1 with TRBJ1-3; tentative D call: TRBD1 (5 bases). V lost 0 bases and J 0 bases, leaving 10 bases between the germline ends. This CDR3 is 16 amino acids long. Germline loops: CDR1 SGHRS, CDR2 YFSETQ. The CDR3 loop is CASSLDQGGSGNTIYF. The CDR3 DNA is TGCGCCAGCAGCTTGGATCAGGGTGGCTCTGGAAACACCATATATTTT.

This clonotype has at least ten counts. The chain recombines TRBV10-3 with TRBJ2-2, with D hard to call. The CDR3 totals 11 residues. V lost 4 bases, J lost 7 bases, and 4 bases lay in between. CDR1 and CDR2 from the germline V gene are ENHRY and SYGVKD. CDR3 in DNA: TGTGCCATCAGTGCCATCGGGGAGCTGTTTTTT. It encodes CAISAIGELFF.

This clonotype was found many times. The chain is built from TRBV7-8 and TRBJ2-3; 12 positions agree with TRBD2. The CDR3 sequence is 15 residues long. V lost 3 bases, J lost 6 bases, and 4 bases stayed unmatched. Germline V gives CDR1 SGHVS, CDR2 FQNEAQ. In DNA, the CDR3 is TGTGCCAGCAGCTTCGGGACTAGCGGGCCGGATACGCAGTATTTT. Protein sequence: CASSFGTSGPDTQYF. Looking up the rest from reference TRBV7-8 and TRBJ2-3 gives the full variable domain: GAGVSQSPRYKVAKRGQDVALRCDPISGHVSLFWYQQALGQGPEFLTYFQNEAQLDKSGLPSDRFFAERPEGSVSTLKIQRTQQEDSAVYLCASSFGTSGPDTQYFGPGTRLTVL.

The J gene is TRBJ1-2, the V gene TRBV4-1, with 11 positions matching TRBD1. Per germline, CDR1 MGHRA and CDR2 YSYEKL. With V trimmed by 6 bases and J by 8 bases, 8 bases remained unmatched. This CDR3 region has 14 residues. CDR3 nucleotides: TGCGCCAGCAGTCCGGGACAGGGGGACTTCGGCTACACCTTC. Amino acid sequence: CASSPGQGDFGYTF.

The J gene is TRBJ2-7, the V gene TRBV20-1; TRBD1 agrees at 10 bases. Germline V gene sequence: CDR1 DFQATT, CDR2 SNEGSKA (reference sequence). The CDR3 runs 13 residues. V lost 2 bases to trimming and J lost 12 bases; unmatched junction nucleotides: 10. CDR3 protein: CSARPTGGEGPYF. The CDR3 region has the DNA TGCAGTGCTAGACCGACAGGGGGCGAAGGTCCGTACTTC.

This clonotype has a handful of counts. The gene calls are TRBV7-2 and TRBJ2-3; possible D gene TRBD1, 5 bases. V was pared by 5 bases and J by 1 base, with 10 bases between. The CDR3 has 14 residues. CDR1 and CDR2 from the germline V gene are SGHTA and FQGNSA. DNA for the CDR3: TGTGCCAGCAGCCCCCTCAGGGGCACAGATACGCAGTATTTT. Translation gives CASSPLRGTDTQYF.

Points on this clonotype: The junction departs from germline at one end; a sequencing error may be responsible. This sequence joins TRBV11-2 and TRBJ1-4; D perhaps matches TRBD1 (5 bases). CDR1 SGHAT and CDR2 FQNNGV come from the germline V gene. The CDR3 is made up of 13 amino acids. The CDR3 DNA reads as TGTGCCAGCACCTTAGGGGCTAATGAAAAACTGTTTTTT. Translation: CASTLGANEKLFF.

The rearrangement joins TRBV15 to TRBJ2-4, with no clear D. Germline CDR1 is LNHNV and CDR2 is YYDKDF (reference sequence). CDR3 length: 12 residues. Trimming removed 5 bases from V and 0 bases from J, with 2 bases in between. In DNA, the CDR3 is TGTGCCACCAGCCCAGCCAAAAACATTCAGTACTTC. Translated, it gives CATSPAKNIQYF.

At least ten counts were recorded for this clonotype. The chain has TRBV20-1 and TRBJ1-4, with a tentative D call TRBD1 (6 bases). There are 15 residues in the CDR3. Trimming shortened V by 3 bases and J by 8 bases, and 19 bases separated the two germline ends. Per germline, CDR1 DFQATT and CDR2 SNEGSKA (reference sequence). CDR3 region: CSASASGGAGEKLFF. CDR3 nucleotide sequence: TGCAGTGCTAGCGCATCGGGGGGGGCTGGCGAAAAACTGTTTTTT.

This clonotype occurred many times. The J gene is TRBJ1-3, the V gene TRBV20-1; possibly TRBD1 for D (5 bases). The V end was cut by 0 bases, the J end by 6 bases, with 9 bases between. Germline loops: CDR1 DFQATT, CDR2 SNEGSKA (reference sequence). CDR3 size: 13 residues. The CDR3 sequence is CSAREGVENTIYF. The CDR3 DNA reads as TGCAGTGCTAGAGAGGGGGTGGAAAACACCATATATTTT.

Only a few counts were recorded for this clonotype. The chain combines TRBV6-2 or TRBV6-3 with TRBJ2-1; weak D call: TRBD1 (6 bases). The V gene lost 0 bases and the J gene lost 3 bases, with 9 bases spanning the gap. The CDR3 extends over 15 amino acids. CDR1 MNHEY and CDR2 SVGEGT come from the germline V gene. The CDR3 bases are TGTGCCAGCAGTTACTCGAAAGGGGGCTACAATGAGCAGTTCTTC. Translated: CASSYSKGGYNEQFF.